This T cell receptor beta chain originates from a study of blood T cells in healthy people across ages. Isolation recovered at least 6.5 million PBMCs from every sample. Combining a sample-barcoded 5' primer with a J-beta primer mix, a second PCR ran for about 6 to 11 cycles. MiXCR was run by TCRdb on the 5' RACE reads, yielding one entry per CDR3 protein. The sample yields around 800,000 distinct CDR3 sequences, around 68% seen once. The CDR3 consists of 17 residues. The J segment lost 1 base and the V segment lost 0 bases, leaving 5 bases of the junction unmatched. CDR1 is SGHKS and CDR2 is YYEKEE in the germline V gene (reference sequence).

This chain joins TRBV5-5 and TRBJ2-2; 8 bases match TRBD2. The clonotype was recovered from a man in his thirties or forties in good health. Material: blood. The CDR3 loop reads CASSLVSSGRNTGELFF. CDR3 nucleotides: TGTGCCAGCAGCTTGGTCTCCAGCGGGAGGAACACCGGGGAGCTGTTTTTT.